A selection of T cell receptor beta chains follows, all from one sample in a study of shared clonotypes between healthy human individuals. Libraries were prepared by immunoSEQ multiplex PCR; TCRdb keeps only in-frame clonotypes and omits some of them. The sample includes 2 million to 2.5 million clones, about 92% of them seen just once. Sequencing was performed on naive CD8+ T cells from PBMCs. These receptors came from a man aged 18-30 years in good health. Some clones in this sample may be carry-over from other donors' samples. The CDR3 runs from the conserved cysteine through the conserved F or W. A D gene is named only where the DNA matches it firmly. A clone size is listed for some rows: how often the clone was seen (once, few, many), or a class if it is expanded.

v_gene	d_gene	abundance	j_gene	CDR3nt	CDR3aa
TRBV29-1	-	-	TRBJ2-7	TGCAGCGTTGACGTGGGGGGCAGCGAGCAGTACTTC	CSVDVGGSEQYF
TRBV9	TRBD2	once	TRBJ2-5	TGTGCCAGCAGCGCCGGGACTAGCGATTACCAAGAGACCCAGTACTTC	CASSAGTSDYQETQYF
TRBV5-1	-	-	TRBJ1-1	TGCGCCAGCAGGCATTTTCGATTGAGACGCTCCACTGAAGCTTTCTTT	CASRHFRLRRSTEAFF
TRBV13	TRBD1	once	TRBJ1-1	TGTGCCAGCAGCTTAGGGTCCCCGCAGGGGGCGAAAGCTTTCTTT	CASSLGSPQGAKAFF
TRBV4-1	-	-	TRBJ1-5	TGCGCCAGCAGCCAAGTAGAGTCAGTCAATCAGCCCCAGCATTTT	CASSQVESVNQPQHF
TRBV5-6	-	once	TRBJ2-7	TGTGCCAGCAGCTTGGTAGGGGTCAACTACGAGCAGTACTTC	CASSLVGVNYEQYF
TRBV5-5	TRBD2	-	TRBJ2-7	TGTGCCAGCAGCTTGCAGAAATCCGGGACTAGCCATTCCGAGCAGTACTTC	CASSLQKSGTSHSEQYF
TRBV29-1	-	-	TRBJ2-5	TGCAGCGTTGGCCTCCCCGACCATACACTGGTCCAAGAGACCCAGTACTTC	CSVGLPDHTLVQETQYF
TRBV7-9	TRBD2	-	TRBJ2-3	TGTGCCAGCAGCTCCGGGACTAGCGGGGAGGGGGATACGCAGTATTTT	CASSSGTSGEGDTQYF
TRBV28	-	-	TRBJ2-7	TGTGCCAGCAGTTTACCTAGCGCCTACGAGCAGTACTTC	CASSLPSAYEQYF
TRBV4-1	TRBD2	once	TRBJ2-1	TGCGCCAGCAGCCAAGCTAGCGGGAGGCCCTACAATGAGCAGTTCTTC	CASSQASGRPYNEQFF
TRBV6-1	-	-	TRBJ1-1	TGTGCCAGCATGGGGGGCGCTGAAGCTTTCTTT	CASMGGAEAFF
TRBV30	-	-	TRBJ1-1	TGTGCCTGGAGTGTCATTCGGGCCGCGGCTTTCTTT	CAWSVIRAAAFF
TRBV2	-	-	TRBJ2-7	TGTGCCAGCGGCCCCAGGGGCACCTTCTACGAGCAGTACTTC	CASGPRGTFYEQYF
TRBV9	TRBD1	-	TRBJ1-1	TGTGCCAGCAGCGTCGGGACAGCTGACGCCACTGAAGCTTTCTTT	CASSVGTADATEAFF
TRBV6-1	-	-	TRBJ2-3	TGTGCCAGCAACTGGAAGAGTCGATCCACAGATACGCAGTATTTT	CASNWKSRSTDTQYF
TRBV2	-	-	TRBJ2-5	TGTGCCAGCAGTGTAGAAGAGACCCAGTACTTC	CASSVEETQYF
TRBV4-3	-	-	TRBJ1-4	TGCGCCAGCAGCCAGGGGTCCCGTGCAACTAATGAAAAACTGTTTTTT	CASSQGSRATNEKLFF
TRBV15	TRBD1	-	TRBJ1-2	TGTGCCACCAGCACCTTGGACAGGAATGGCTACACCTTC	CATSTLDRNGYTF
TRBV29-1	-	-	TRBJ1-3	TGCAGCGTACCGACAATCTCTGGAAACACCATATATTTT	CSVPTISGNTIYF
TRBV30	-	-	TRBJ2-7	TGTGCCTGGAGTGTGGACGCCTACGAGCAGTACTTC	CAWSVDAYEQYF
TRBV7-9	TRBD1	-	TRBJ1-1	TGTGCCAGCAGCGGTGGGACAGGCGGGACTGAAGCTTTCTTT	CASSGGTGGTEAFF
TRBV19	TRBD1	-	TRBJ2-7	TGTGCCAGTAGTTACAGGGGCGCTTACTACGAGCAGTACTTC	CASSYRGAYYEQYF
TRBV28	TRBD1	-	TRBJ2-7	TGTGCCAGCAGCCCACTGGAGTCGTCGTGGGACAGGGAAACCTACGAGCAGTACTTC	CASSPLESSWDRETYEQYF
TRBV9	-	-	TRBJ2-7	TGTGCCAGCAGCCCAGGGGGGCAGGGTGGCAACGAGCAGTACTTC	CASSPGGQGGNEQYF
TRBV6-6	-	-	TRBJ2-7	TGTGCCAGCAGTTACATCCACCCAGGACGCTACGAGCAGTACTTC	CASSYIHPGRYEQYF
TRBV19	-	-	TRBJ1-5	TGTGCCAGTGGCCTTAGCAATCAGCCCCAGCATTTT	CASGLSNQPQHF
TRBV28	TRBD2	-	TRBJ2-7	TGTGCCAGCAGTCGACGGACTAGCGGGCCCACCTACGAGCAGTACTTC	CASSRRTSGPTYEQYF
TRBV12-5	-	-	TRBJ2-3	TGTGCTAGTGGCCCCCGGCCAGATACGCAGTATTTT	CASGPRPDTQYF
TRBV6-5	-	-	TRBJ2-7	TGTGCCAGCAGAGGGACAATCCACGAGCAGTACTTC	CASRGTIHEQYF
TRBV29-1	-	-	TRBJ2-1	TGCACCGTTGTGAGCGGGTCCTACAATGAGCAGTTCTTC	CTVVSGSYNEQFF
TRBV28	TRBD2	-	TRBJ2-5	TGTGCCAGCAGTTATAGCGGGCGCGGCCCTCAAGAGACCCAGTACTTC	CASSYSGRGPQETQYF
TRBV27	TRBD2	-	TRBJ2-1	TGTGCCAGCAGTTTTGACGCGGGAGCTTACAATGAGCAGTTCTTC	CASSFDAGAYNEQFF
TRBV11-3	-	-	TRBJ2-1	TGTGCCAGCAGCTTATCCACAAAATACAATGAGCAGTTCTTC	CASSLSTKYNEQFF
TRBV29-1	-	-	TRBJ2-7	TGCAGCGTTGAAATCTCTGAGTACGAGCAGTACTTC	CSVEISEYEQYF
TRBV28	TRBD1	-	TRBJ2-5	TGTGCCAGCAGCACAGGGGAAGAGACCCAGTACTTC	CASSTGEETQYF
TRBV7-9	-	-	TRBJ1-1	TGTGCCAGCAGCTTGGTAGAAAGCACTGAAGCTTTCTTT	CASSLVESTEAFF
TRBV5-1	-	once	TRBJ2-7	TGCGCCAGCAGCTTGGCCACGGCGGGTACCACCTACGAGCAGTACTTC	CASSLATAGTTYEQYF
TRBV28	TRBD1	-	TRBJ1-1	TGTGCCAGCAGTTACTATCGGGACAGAGGCACTGAAGCTTTCTTT	CASSYYRDRGTEAFF
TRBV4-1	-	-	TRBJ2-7	TGCGCCAGCAGCCAAGCTCTGGAAGCCTACGAGCAGTACTTC	CASSQALEAYEQYF
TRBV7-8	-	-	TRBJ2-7	TGTGCCAGCAGCCTTCTGACTAACGAGCAGTACTTC	CASSLLTNEQYF